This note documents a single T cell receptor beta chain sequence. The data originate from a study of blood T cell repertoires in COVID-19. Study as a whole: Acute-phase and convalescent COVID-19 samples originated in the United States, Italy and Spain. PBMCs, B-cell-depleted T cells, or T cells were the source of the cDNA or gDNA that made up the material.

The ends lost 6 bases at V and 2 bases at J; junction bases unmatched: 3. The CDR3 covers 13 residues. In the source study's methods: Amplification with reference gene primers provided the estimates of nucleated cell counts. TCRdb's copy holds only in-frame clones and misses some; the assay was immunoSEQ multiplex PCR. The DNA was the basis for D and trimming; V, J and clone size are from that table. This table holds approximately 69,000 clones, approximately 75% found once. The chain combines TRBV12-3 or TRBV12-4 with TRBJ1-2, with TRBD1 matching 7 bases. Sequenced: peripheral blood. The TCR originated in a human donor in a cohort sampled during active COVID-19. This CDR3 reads CASSPTGNYGYTF. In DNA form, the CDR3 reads TGTGCCAGCAGCCCGACAGGGAACTATGGCTACACCTTC.